A single count supports the clone carrying this T cell receptor (beta chain). Method: immunoSEQ multiplex PCR; TCRdb's copy keeps in-frame clones and lacks some. The sample holds about 160,000 clones; about 94% are singletons and the top ten take 8.5%. The CDR3 is 12 amino acids. V was clipped by 6 bases and J by 6 bases, with 12 bases between them. The sample originates from a study of control samples from healthy donors and cancer patients. The source material was blood. This sequence was found in a woman between 40 and 50 years old in good health. The chain combines TRBV12-3 or TRBV12-4 with TRBJ2-7; tentative D call: TRBD2 (7 bases). CDR3 residues: CASRGRGAEQYF. CDR3 in DNA: TGTGCCAGCAGAGGCCGGGGGGCCGAGCAGTACTTC.